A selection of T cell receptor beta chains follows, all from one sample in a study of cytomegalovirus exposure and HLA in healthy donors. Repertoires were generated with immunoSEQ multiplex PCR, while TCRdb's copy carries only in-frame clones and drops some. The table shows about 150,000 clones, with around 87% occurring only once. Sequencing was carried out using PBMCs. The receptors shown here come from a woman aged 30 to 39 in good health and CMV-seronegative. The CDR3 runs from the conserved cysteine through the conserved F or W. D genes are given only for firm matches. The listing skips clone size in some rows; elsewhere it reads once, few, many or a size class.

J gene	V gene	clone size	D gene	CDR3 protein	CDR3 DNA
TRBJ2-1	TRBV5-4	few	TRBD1	CASSPTQGYEQFF	TGTGCCAGCAGCCCCACACAGGGGTATGAGCAGTTCTTC
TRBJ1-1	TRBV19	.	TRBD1	CASSIGTGGSTEAFF	TGTGCCAGTAGTATCGGGACAGGGGGGTCCACTGAAGCTTTCTTT
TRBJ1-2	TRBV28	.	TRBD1	CASSSRDRYGYTF	TGTGCCAGCAGTTCCCGGGACAGATATGGCTACACCTTC
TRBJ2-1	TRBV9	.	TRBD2	CASSLQWLAGGNEQFF	TGTGCCAGCAGCCTTCAGTGGCTAGCGGGAGGCAATGAGCAGTTCTTC
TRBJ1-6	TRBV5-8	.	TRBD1	CASSSTWGAGGGSPLHF	TGTGCCAGCAGCTCCACCTGGGGAGCAGGGGGCGGATCACCCCTCCACTTT
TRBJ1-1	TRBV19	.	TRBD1	CASIGDRASTEAFF	TGTGCCAGTATCGGCGACAGGGCGAGCACTGAAGCTTTCTTT
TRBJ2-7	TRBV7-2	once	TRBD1	CASSSQDRNYEQYF	TGTGCCAGCAGCTCCCAGGACAGGAACTACGAGCAGTACTTC
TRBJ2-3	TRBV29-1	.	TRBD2	CSVRGRGTDTQYF	TGCAGCGTTCGCGGGAGAGGCACAGATACGCAGTATTTT
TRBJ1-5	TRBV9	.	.	CASSISGTGDQPQHF	TGTGCCAGCAGCATTTCCGGGACGGGAGATCAGCCCCAGCATTTT
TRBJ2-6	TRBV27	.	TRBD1	CASSLWTGGFGANVLTF	TGTGCCAGCAGTTTATGGACAGGGGGCTTTGGGGCCAACGTCCTGACTTTC
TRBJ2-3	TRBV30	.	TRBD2	CAYSRGTSGARDTQYF	TGTGCCTACAGTAGGGGGACTAGCGGGGCGCGCGATACGCAGTATTTT
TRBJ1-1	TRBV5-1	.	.	CASSLGSGAMNTEAFF	TGCGCCAGCAGCTTGGGGTCAGGGGCCATGAACACTGAAGCTTTCTTT
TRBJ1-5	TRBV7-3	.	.	CASSRGGNQPQHF	TGTGCCAGCAGCCGCGGTGGCAATCAGCCCCAGCATTTT
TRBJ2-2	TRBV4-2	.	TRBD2	CASRPSGTGELFF	TGTGCCAGCAGACCTAGCGGCACCGGGGAGCTGTTTTTT
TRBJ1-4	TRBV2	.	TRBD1	CASSVQGVREKLFF	TGTGCCAGCAGTGTTCAGGGGGTGAGAGAAAAACTGTTTTTT
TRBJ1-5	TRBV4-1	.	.	CASSQDWAADRQPQHF	TGCGCCAGCAGCCAAGATTGGGCAGCTGATAGACAGCCCCAGCATTTT
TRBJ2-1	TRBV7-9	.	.	CSSSSRPLLRGALYNEQFF	TGTTCCAGCAGCTCCCGCCCATTATTACGGGGGGCACTGTACAATGAGCAGTTCTTC
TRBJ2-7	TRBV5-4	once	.	CASSWRGGAGEQYF	TGTGCCAGCAGCTGGCGAGGAGGGGCTGGGGAGCAGTACTTC
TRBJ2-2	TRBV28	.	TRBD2	CASSLRARLAGGRVGELFF	TGTGCCAGCAGTCTCAGGGCACGACTAGCGGGGGGGCGCGTCGGGGAGCTGTTTTTT
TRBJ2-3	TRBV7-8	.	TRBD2	CASSLELAGGGDTQYF	TGTGCCAGCAGCCTCGAACTAGCGGGGGGAGGGGATACGCAGTATTTT
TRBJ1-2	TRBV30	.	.	CAWSVGTYPYGYTF	TGTGCCTGGAGTGTAGGGACATACCCTTATGGCTACACCTTC
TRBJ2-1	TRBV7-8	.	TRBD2	CASSIRTRLAGPPRLHEQFF	TGTGCCAGCAGCATAAGGACTCGACTAGCGGGACCCCCGAGACTCCATGAGCAGTTCTTC
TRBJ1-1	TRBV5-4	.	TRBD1	CASSIGQGNTEAFF	TGTGCCAGCAGCATTGGACAGGGGAACACTGAAGCTTTCTTT
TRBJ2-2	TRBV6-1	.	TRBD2	CASSGVAGDTGELFF	TGTGCCAGCAGTGGGGTAGCGGGGGACACCGGGGAGCTGTTTTTT
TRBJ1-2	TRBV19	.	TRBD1	CASSMPGTGGLPRGGYTF	TGTGCCAGTAGTATGCCCGGGACAGGGGGCCTCCCCCGGGGTGGCTACACCTTC
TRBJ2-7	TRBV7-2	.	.	CASSQRGAIREQYF	TGTGCCAGCAGCCAACGGGGGGCAATACGCGAGCAGTACTTC